The 24 T cell receptor beta chains listed next were all sequenced from one sample in a study of blood T cell repertoires in COVID-19. Clones were sequenced by immunoSEQ multiplex PCR, and TCRdb holds only the in-frame ones, with some missing. The sample lists around 220,000 clones, 65% to 85% occurring once. The specimen sequenced was PBMCs or T cells enriched from blood (not recorded which). Receptors originate from a woman aged 40 to 50 with acute COVID-19.

The gene calls are TRBV21-1 and TRBJ1-6; TRBD1 was called by the table and not checked on the DNA. TRBV21-1 is annotated as a pseudogene. This CDR3 comprises 15 residues. CDR3: CASSKEGDYNSPLHF. In DNA form, the CDR3 reads TGTGCCAGCAGCAAAGAGGGGGATTATAATTCACCCCTCCACTTT.

The rearrangement links TRBV7-9 to TRBJ1-2; weak D call: TRBD1 (6 bases). Germline V gene data show CDR1 as SEHNR and CDR2 as FQNEAQ (reference sequence). The CDR3 runs 13 residues. V shed 1 base and J shed 8 bases, with 11 bases lying between them. This CDR3 is CASSLGTASGYTF. CDR3 in DNA: TGTGCCAGCAGCTTAGGGACAGCCTCCGGCTACACCTTC.

The genes are TRBV28 and TRBJ2-7, with a possible D match to TRBD1 (6 bases). The CDR3 extends over 11 amino acids. CDR1 and CDR2 (germline): MDHEN, SYDVKM. V lost 10 bases and J lost 6, with 13 bases in between. The CDR3 region is CATAGAGEQYF. Written as DNA, the CDR3 is TGTGCCACCGCAGGGGCCGGCGAGCAGTACTTC.

This chain connects TRBV5-6 to TRBJ2-7, with a tentative D call TRBD2 (5 bases). The CDR3 loop spans 14 amino acids. V lost 4 bases, J lost 1 base, and 12 bases lay in between. Germline CDR1 reads SGHDT; CDR2 reads YYEEEE. The CDR3 nucleotides are TGTGCCAGCAGCCCTAGACCGGGATCCTACGAGCAGTACTTC. Its translation: CASSPRPGSYEQYF.

The rearrangement uses TRBV6-2 or TRBV6-3 and TRBJ1-5; D is ambiguous. In germline, CDR1 is MNHEY, CDR2 SVGEGT. CDR3 length: 16 amino acids. Trimming took 6 bases from V and 6 from J, leaving 21 bases between them. CDR3 DNA sequence: TGTGCCAGCAGACCTGGTACCGGGAGACGGACTCAGCCCCAGCATTTT. It codes for CASRPGTGRRTQPQHF.

The J gene is TRBJ1-5, the V gene TRBV20-1, with D tentatively TRBD1 (6 bases). Trimming stripped 3 bases from V and 0 bases from J, with 12 bases between. The CDR3 loop spans 15 amino acids. Germline V gives CDR1 DFQATT, CDR2 SNEGSKA (reference sequence). The CDR3 sequence is CSASRTVNSNQPQHF. The CDR3 bases are TGCAGTGCTAGTAGGACAGTCAATAGCAATCAGCCCCAGCATTTT.

The chain is built from TRBV5-1 and TRBJ1-5; possible D gene TRBD1, 6 bases. CDR1 SGHRS and CDR2 YFSETQ come from the germline V gene. V gave up 0 bases and J gave up 2 bases, with 9 bases separating them. The CDR3 runs to 15 residues. The CDR3 here is CASSLEQGGNQPQHF. The CDR3 DNA sequence: TGCGCCAGCAGCTTGGAACAGGGCGGCAATCAGCCCCAGCATTTT.

There are a few counts of this clone. V usage is TRBV9 and J usage is TRBJ1-4; the D gene is possibly TRBD1 (6 bases). The germline V gene encodes CDR1 SGDLS and CDR2 YYNGEE. The germline V and J ends were trimmed by 3 bases and 4 bases, with 13 bases remaining between them. There are 15 residues in the CDR3. The CDR3 region has the DNA TGTGCCAGCAGCGCAGGACAGACCGATAATGAAAAACTGTTTTTT. It translates to CASSAGQTDNEKLFF.

This clone has just one count. The rearrangement links TRBV5-1 to TRBJ1-1; the D gene is possibly TRBD1 (6 bases). Deletions cut 4 bases from V and 4 bases from J, with 11 bases between. The CDR3 is made up of 13 amino acids. Germline CDR1 is SGHRS and CDR2 is YFSETQ. The CDR3 DNA follows: TGCGCCAGCAGCAGAACAGGGACCACTGAAGCTTTCTTT. Translated, it gives CASSRTGTTEAFF.

This chain uses TRBV4-1 with TRBJ1-1; the D is unclear. This CDR3 has 13 residues. Germline values: CDR1 MGHRA, CDR2 YSYEKL. Deletions cut 10 bases from V and 4 bases from J, with 16 bases between. The CDR3 region is CATRGFLITEAFF. As DNA, the CDR3 is TGCGCCACCCGCGGGTTCTTGATCACTGAAGCTTTCTTT.

This rearrangement joins TRBV7-9 to TRBJ1-1; the D is unclear. V was clipped by 1 base and J by 4 bases, with 7 bases between them. Germline V gene data show CDR1 as SEHNR and CDR2 as FQNEAQ (reference sequence). The CDR3 runs 13 residues. Here the CDR3 reads CASSLDTGTEAFF. The CDR3 coding sequence is TGTGCCAGCAGCTTAGATACGGGCACTGAAGCTTTCTTT.

The genes are TRBV9 and TRBJ1-6; 7 bases are a match to TRBD1. The V gene end was trimmed by 0 bases and the J gene end by 10 bases; junction bases not matched to a gene: 7. The germline V gene encodes CDR1 SGDLS and CDR2 YYNGEE. CDR3 length equals 15 residues. The DNA for the CDR3 is TGTGCCAGCAGCGTAGAGGGGGACAGAAGGTCACCCCTCCACTTT. It translates to CASSVEGDRRSPLHF.

The chain is built from TRBV7-9 and TRBJ2-1; 7 nucleotides align to TRBD2. The CDR3 extends over 16 amino acids. Germline loops: CDR1 SEHNR, CDR2 FQNEAQ (reference sequence). Trimming at V came to 5 bases and at J to 8 bases, leaving 15 bases not matched to a gene. The CDR3 protein is CASSSQLAGVTHEQFF. The CDR3 nucleotides are TGTGCCAGCAGCAGTCAGCTGGCGGGAGTTACGCATGAGCAGTTCTTC.

This chain joins TRBV19 and TRBJ2-3, with TRBD2 matching 13 bases. There are 14 residues in the CDR3. Trimming took 9 bases from V and 6 from J; bases not matched to a gene: 6. Germline CDR1 is LNHDA and CDR2 is SQIVND (reference sequence). The CDR3 DNA reads TGTGCCAGGGGGACTAGCGGGGAGTTGGATACGCAGTATTTT. Translating it yields CARGTSGELDTQYF.

The chain couples TRBV29-1 to TRBJ2-7; D unclear. This CDR3 contains 10 residues. V lost 4 bases, J lost 6 bases, and 7 bases lay in between. Germline V lookup: CDR1 SQVTM, CDR2 ANQGSEA. As DNA, the CDR3 is TGCAGCGTTGGAGATCGCGAGCAGTACTTC. Translated, it gives CSVGDREQYF.

The chain is built from TRBV5-1 and TRBJ1-4, with a weak D call TRBD1 (6 bases). The CDR3 contains 15 residues. Germline loops: CDR1 SGHRS, CDR2 YFSETQ. With 4 bases removed from V and 4 bases from J, the gap between germline ends came to 14 bases. The CDR3 DNA is TGCGCCAGCAGCCGCGAACAGGGTAATAATGAAAAACTGTTTTTT. Amino acid sequence: CASSREQGNNEKLFF.

This chain uses TRBV28 with TRBJ1-5, with D maybe TRBD1 (6 bases). Trimming took 5 bases from V and 4 from J, leaving 12 bases between them. Germline V lookup: CDR1 MDHEN, CDR2 SYDVKM. This CDR3 has 14 residues. Here the CDR3 DNA reads TGTGCCAGCAGTCCACACAGGGCTAATCAGCCCCAGCATTTT. Amino acid sequence: CASSPHRANQPQHF. Supplemented by reference TRBV28 and TRBJ1-5, the full variable domain reads DVKVTQSSRYLVKRTGEKVFLECVQDMDHENMFWYRQDPGLGLRLIYFSYDVKMKEKGDIPEGYSVSREKKERFSLILESASTNQTSMYLCASSPHRANQPQHFGDGTRLSIL.

This chain uses TRBV19 with TRBJ1-5; TRBD1 is a possible D gene (5 bases). The germline V gene has CDR1 LNHDA and CDR2 SQIVND (reference sequence). The ends were cut back, 4 bases at V and 7 bases at J, with 11 bases in the middle. This CDR3 spans 13 amino acids. CDR3 region: CASSKGRAQPQHF. DNA for the CDR3: TGTGCCAGTAGTAAGGGGAGGGCCCAGCCCCAGCATTTT.

The chain is built from TRBV14 and TRBJ1-1, with D possibly TRBD1 on 5 matching bases. CDR3 length: 15 amino acids. Germline V gives CDR1 SGHDN, CDR2 FVKESK. Trimming cost V 3 bases and J 6 bases, with 17 bases left between them. The CDR3 DNA reads TGTGCCAGCAGCCATAGGACATCGGGGGGGGCTGAAGCTTTCTTT. Translating gives CASSHRTSGGAEAFF.

V and J are TRBV7-2 and TRBJ1-3; 12 positions agree with TRBD1. Germline V gene sequence: CDR1 SGHTA, CDR2 FQGNSA. J lost 0 bases, V lost 5 bases, and 11 bases had no gene match. There are 19 residues in the CDR3. CDR3 loop: CASSLTPGQGAGSGNTIYF. The CDR3 DNA reads TGTGCCAGCAGCCTCACCCCGGGACAGGGGGCCGGCTCTGGAAACACCATATATTTT.

This rearrangement joins TRBV6-5 to TRBJ1-4; D perhaps matches TRBD1 (6 bases). The length of the CDR3 is 12 residues. Germline CDR1 reads MNHEY; CDR2 reads SVGAGI. V was cut by 10 bases and J by 4 bases, with 10 bases left in between. CDR3 amino acids: CATQGHNEKLFF. In DNA form, the CDR3 reads TGTGCCACACAGGGTCATAATGAAAAACTGTTTTTT.

The DNA of the CDR3 is TGTGCCAGCAGCCTTCCAGGGGGCCCCTTTGAAGCTTTCTTT. Its protein is CASSLPGGPFEAFF. The rearrangement links TRBV7-2 to TRBJ1-1, with 8 bases fitting TRBD1. Germline V gene sequence: CDR1 SGHTA, CDR2 FQGNSA. The CDR3 runs to 14 residues. J gave up 7 bases and V 5 bases, and 9 bases lay outside the gene matches.

This chain joins TRBV7-2 and TRBJ1-5; TRBD1 is a possible D gene (6 bases). Germline V lookup: CDR1 SGHTA, CDR2 FQGNSA. The CDR3 runs 16 residues. The germline V and J ends were trimmed by 1 base and 7 bases, with 17 bases remaining between them. The CDR3 coding sequence is TGTGCCAGCAGCTTAGAAGGACGGGTGAGGGGGCAGCCCCAGCATTTT. Amino acid sequence: CASSLEGRVRGQPQHF.

This chain links TRBV29-1 with TRBJ1-5; tentatively, D is TRBD1 (5 bases). The V end was cut by 6 bases, the J end by 7 bases, with 22 bases between. Germline CDR1 and CDR2: SQVTM and ANQGSEA. The CDR3 is 15 residues long. CDR3 residues: CSVLTPGPIGQPQHF. For the CDR3, the DNA is TGCAGCGTCTTGACTCCAGGGCCCATCGGGCAGCCCCAGCATTTT. Looking up the rest from reference TRBV29-1 and TRBJ1-5 gives the full variable domain: SAVISQKPSRDICQRGTSLTIQCQVDSQVTMMFWYRQQPGQSLTLIATANQGSEATYESGFVIDKFPISRPNLTFSTLTVSNMSPEDSSIYLCSVLTPGPIGQPQHFGDGTRLSIL.